This T cell receptor (beta chain) was retrieved from a study of blood T cell repertoires in COVID-19. The CDR3 extends over 11 amino acids. V was trimmed by 0 bases and J by 5 bases, leaving 3 bases between them. Germline values: CDR1 SGHKS, CDR2 YYEKEE (reference sequence). Original data processing: Cell counts per sample came from amplifying reference gene primers. Generated by immunoSEQ multiplex PCR, the TCRdb table keeps only in-frame clones and is missing some. The V and J calls and clone size were taken over from that table, and D and trimming were inferred from the DNA. This repertoire shows around 290,000 clones, around 87% found once; its top ten account for 7.8%.

The sequencing input was peripheral blood. This chain uses TRBV5-5 with TRBJ2-7; D is uncertain. The source of this sequence is a woman between 50 and 59 years old who had recovered from COVID-19. The CDR3 reads CASSLGDEQYF. CDR3 sequence (DNA): TGTGCCAGCAGCTTGGGCGACGAGCAGTACTTC.